Shown below are 5 T cell receptor beta chains from a single sample sequenced in a study of vaccination effects on CD4 cells after COVID-19. Method: immunoSEQ multiplex PCR; TCRdb's copy keeps in-frame clones and lacks some. Here the sample spans some 31,000 clones, more than 70% being singletons. Antigens of these TCRs are unknown. Sequencing was preceded by expansion of antigen-specific CD4+ T cells with viral peptide pools in the ViraFEST assay. Cultured cells yielded isolated CD4+ T cells after less than 11 days. People in the vaccine group had not been infected with SARS-CoV-2 before, and their nucleocapsid antibodies were negative. The source was CD4+ T cells from PBMCs cultured with HCoV-OC43 spike peptides, collected before COVID-19 vaccination. Subset in this sample: HCoV-OC43 spike overlapping peptide pool stimulation. These receptors were obtained from a human donor who received a COVID-19 vaccine.

This clone came up once. The CDR3 region has the DNA TGTGCCAGCACCAGAACAGGGGGTAAAGCTGAAGCTTTCTTT. Amino acid sequence: CASTRTGGKAEAFF. V usage is TRBV7-9 and J usage is TRBJ1-1, with 8 bases matching TRBD1. Germline-derived CDR1 and CDR2 are SEHNR and FQNEAQ (reference sequence). The CDR3 contains 14 residues. Losses at the gene ends were 7 bases for V and 6 bases for J; bases not matched to a gene: 10. Combining the CDR3 with reference TRBV7-9 and TRBJ1-1 gives the whole variable domain DTGVSQNPRHKITKRGQNVTFRCDPISEHNRLYWYRQTLGQGPEFLTYFQNEAQLEKSRLLSDRFSAERPKGSFSTLEIQRTEQGDSAMYLCASTRTGGKAEAFFGQGTRLTVV.

The chain combines TRBV6-5 with TRBJ2-7; no firm D call. V was shortened by 6 bases and J by 3 bases, with 12 bases between the two germline ends. This CDR3 comprises 13 residues. Germline lookup yields CDR1 MNHEY and CDR2 SVGAGI. CDR3 DNA: TGTGCCAGCAGGAAGGGTCCGCGCTACGAGCAGTACTTC. Protein product: CASRKGPRYEQYF.

This chain uses TRBV10-3 with TRBJ2-7; D may match TRBD1 or TRBD2 (5 bases each). Germline V lookup: CDR1 ENHRY, CDR2 SYGVKD. There are 14 residues in the CDR3. The V end was cut by 3 bases, the J end by 3 bases, with 12 bases between. The CDR3 region is CAISDGGKGYEQYF. The CDR3 nucleotides are TGTGCCATCAGTGATGGGGGTAAGGGCTACGAGCAGTACTTC.

The sample holds a few counts of this clone. The V gene is TRBV27, the J gene TRBJ1-1, with D possibly TRBD1 on 6 matching bases. This CDR3 contains 13 residues. CDR1 is MNHEY and CDR2 is SMNVEV in the germline V gene (reference sequence). V was trimmed by 6 bases and J by 1 base, leaving 9 bases between them. Written as DNA, the CDR3 is TGTGCCAGCAGACCCAGGGGGAACACTGAAGCTTTCTTT. Translated: CASRPRGNTEAFF.

This clone has just a few counts. The CDR3 here is CASSPRGEKLFF. The CDR3 DNA sequence: TGTGCCAGCAGCCCCCGGGGGGAAAAACTGTTTTTT. The chain recombines TRBV14 with TRBJ1-4; D might be TRBD1 (5 bases). The CDR3 spans 12 residues. Trimming removed 4 bases at V and 8 bases at J, with 8 bases between. From germline, CDR1 is SGHDN and CDR2 FVKESK.